The text below deals with one T cell receptor (beta chain). Its specificity is not known. The sample's treatment: roughly ten-day PBMC culture with coronavirus spike peptide pools or control peptides (ViraFEST assay). These data are taken from a study of vaccination and CD4 T cells after COVID-19. Study details: Six men and four women formed the convalescents, two being Hispanic. Post-vaccine sampling followed dose two by a median around 74 days (range 14 to 241). Stimuli were overlapping spike peptide pools of SARS-CoV-2 and three common cold coronaviruses (HCoV-NL63, HCoV-OC43, HCoV-229E).

There are 13 residues in the CDR3. Trimming took off 6 bases at V and 1 base at J, with 9 bases between the two ends. Germline V CDR1 and CDR2: LNHDA, SQIVND (reference sequence). The Oncomine TCR Beta short-read assay was applied to DNA of cultured CD4+ T cells. TCRdb re-called the PCR reads with MiXCR, one entry per CDR3 protein. The repertoire consists of around 20,000 distinct CDR3 sequences, with approximately 30% occurring once and the leading ten covering under 15%. The sequencing input was cultured CD4+ T cells from blood. The chain joins TRBV19 to TRBJ2-5; D might be TRBD2 (6 bases). The TCR originated in a human donor with COVID-19. DNA for the CDR3: TGTGCCAGTAGAAATAGCGGCCAAGAGACCCAGTACTTC. It translates to CASRNSGQETQYF.